These 21 T cell receptor beta chains share one sample of origin, sequenced in a study of blood T cell repertoires in COVID-19. Here immunoSEQ multiplex PCR was the method, and the copy in TCRdb shows in-frame clones only, minus some. The table has some 400,000 clones, 85% to 90% seen once; the top ten hold roughly 1.1%. Sequencing was done on a sample of PBMCs or T cells enriched from blood (not recorded which). Source of these receptors: a young man who had recovered from COVID-19.

V is TRBV10-3 and J is TRBJ1-5; D is perhaps TRBD1 (6 bases). Germline lookup yields CDR1 ENHRY and CDR2 SYGVKD. Trimming shortened V by 0 bases and J by 3 bases, and 12 bases separated the two germline ends. The CDR3 consists of 16 residues. The CDR3 bases are TGTGCCATCAGTGAGTCGGTAAGGGGGAACAATCAGCCCCAGCATTTT. Protein product: CAISESVRGNNQPQHF.

The V gene is TRBV4-1, the J gene TRBJ2-2, with D tentatively TRBD2 (5 bases). Trimming cost V 0 bases and J 3 bases, with 14 bases left between them. There are 17 residues in the CDR3. The germline gives CDR1 MGHRA, CDR2 YSYEKL. DNA for the CDR3: TGCGCCAGCAGCCAAGATAGGGAGAGCTGGGACACCGGGGAGCTGTTTTTT. It yields the protein CASSQDRESWDTGELFF.

The chain is built from TRBV30 and TRBJ1-2; no clear D. V lost 0 bases and J 0 bases, leaving 5 bases between the germline ends. CDR1 GTSNPN and CDR2 SVGIG come from the germline V gene (reference sequence). CDR3 length: 13 residues. CDR3 sequence (DNA): TGTGCCTGGAGTGTATTAGCTAACTATGGCTACACCTTC. Amino acids: CAWSVLANYGYTF.

CDR3 sequence reads: CASSSDRVVEQFF. CDR3 DNA: TGTGCCAGCTCATCGGACAGGGTGGTTGAGCAGTTCTTC. V is TRBV18 and J is TRBJ2-1; 8 positions agree with TRBD1. The CDR3 length is 13 residues. The ends lost 5 bases at V and 9 bases at J; junction bases unmatched: 6. CDR1 and CDR2 from the germline V gene are KGHSH and LQKENI. The whole variable domain, filled in from reference TRBV18 and TRBJ2-1, reads NAGVMQNPRHLVRRRGQEARLRCSPMKGHSHVYWYRQLPEEGLKFMVYLQKENIIDESGMPKERFSAEFPKEGPSILRIQQVVRGDSAAYFCASSSDRVVEQFFGPGTRLTVL.

The chain uses TRBV4-1 and TRBJ2-2; 11 nucleotides match TRBD2. CDR1 is MGHRA, CDR2 YSYEKL, per germline. CDR3 size: 17 residues. With V trimmed by 6 bases and J by 8 bases, 14 bases remained unmatched. The CDR3 DNA reads as TGCGCCAGCAGTTTCTCTAGCGGGAGGACATCCGCGGGGGAGCTGTTTTTT. This encodes CASSFSSGRTSAGELFF.

The V gene is TRBV28, the J gene TRBJ2-1, with 7 nucleotides matching TRBD1. The CDR3 consists of 14 residues. Germline assignment: CDR1 MDHEN and CDR2 SYDVKM. The J segment lost 7 bases and the V segment lost 1 base, leaving 4 bases of the junction unmatched. The CDR3 protein is CASSLSAGGNEQFF. The CDR3 nucleotides are TGTGCCAGCAGTTTATCGGCAGGGGGAAATGAGCAGTTCTTC.

The V and J genes are TRBV27 and TRBJ1-5; D ambiguous. The CDR3 is 14 amino acids. The V gene's germline CDR1 is MNHEY and CDR2 SMNVEV (reference sequence). Trimming left V 0 bases short and J 5 bases short, with 8 bases between. Written as DNA, the CDR3 is TGTGCCAGCAGTTTATCGGCAGTCCATCAGCCCCAGCATTTT. Residues: CASSLSAVHQPQHF.

The J gene is TRBJ2-2, the V gene TRBV4-1; 14 bases fit TRBD2. V lost 3 bases to trimming and J lost 1 base; unmatched junction nucleotides: 10. The V gene's germline CDR1 is MGHRA and CDR2 YSYEKL. The CDR3 has 20 residues. As DNA, the CDR3 is TGCGCCAGCAGCCACCCCCCGGGACTAGCGGGAGTAATGAACACCGGGGAGCTGTTTTTT. Protein sequence: CASSHPPGLAGVMNTGELFF.

V usage is TRBV10-3 and J usage is TRBJ1-5, with D unresolved. Trimming removed 4 bases from V and 4 bases from J, with 5 bases in between. CDR1 is ENHRY, CDR2 SYGVKD, per germline. This CDR3 region has 12 residues. The CDR3 bases are TGTGCCATCAGTGCGGGAAATCAGCCCCAGCATTTT. Translation gives CAISAGNQPQHF.

CDR3 nucleotide sequence: TGTGCCAGCAGTTTCACCCTGACTAGCCCAGATACGCAGTATTTT. It is translated as CASSFTLTSPDTQYF. The gene calls are TRBV27 and TRBJ2-3; 7 nucleotides align to TRBD2. V shed 3 bases, J shed 4 bases, and the junction held 7 bases outside the gene matches. The CDR3 is made up of 15 amino acids. The germline V gene has CDR1 MNHEY and CDR2 SMNVEV (reference sequence).

This chain links TRBV18 with TRBJ2-5, with no clear D. The CDR3 totals 14 residues. Germline CDR1 and CDR2: KGHSH and LQKENI. The V end lost 7 bases, the J end lost 0 bases, and 12 bases lay between the germline ends. CDR3 sequence (DNA): TGTGCCAGCTTACCCTCGGCGGACCAAGAGACCCAGTACTTC. It is translated as CASLPSADQETQYF.

The chain has TRBV7-2 and TRBJ2-1; perhaps TRBD1 as D (6 bases). V dropped 2 bases and J dropped 2 bases, with 19 bases sitting between them. CDR1 is SGHTA, CDR2 FQGNSA, per germline. CDR3 length equals 18 residues. The CDR3 DNA follows: TGTGCCAGCAGCTTAATTCTGCAGGGGCCGACTACCTACAATGAGCAGTTCTTC. Protein product: CASSLILQGPTTYNEQFF. Full variable domain (remainder filled in from reference TRBV7-2 and TRBJ2-1): GAGVSQSPSNKVTEKGKDVELRCDPISGHTALYWYRQSLGQGLEFLIYFQGNSAPDKSGLPSDRFSAERTGGSVSTLTIQRTQQEDSAVYLCASSLILQGPTTYNEQFFGPGTRLTVL.

The chain combines TRBV27 with TRBJ2-1; 13 bases are shared with TRBD2. Looked up from germline, CDR1 is MNHEY and CDR2 is SMNVEV (reference sequence). Trimming at V came to 6 bases and at J to 7 bases, leaving 9 bases not matched to a gene. The CDR3 runs 16 residues. This CDR3 is CASSTLGTSGVNEQFF. The CDR3 coding sequence is TGTGCCAGCAGCACTCTTGGGACTAGCGGGGTTAATGAGCAGTTCTTC.

V is TRBV7-3 and J is TRBJ2-1; TRBD1 agrees at 10 bases. The CDR3 runs to 15 residues. CDR1 and CDR2 (germline): SGHTA, FQGTGA. V shed 3 bases and J 3 bases; nucleotides not matched to a gene: 2. The CDR3: CASSLGQGNYNEQFF. The DNA for the CDR3 is TGTGCCAGCAGCTTGGGACAGGGGAACTACAATGAGCAGTTCTTC.

V is TRBV12-3 or TRBV12-4 and J is TRBJ1-2; tentative D call: TRBD1 (6 bases). The germline V and J ends were trimmed by 7 bases and 3 bases, with 12 bases remaining between them. The length of the CDR3 is 13 residues. CDR3 amino acids: CASIPQGHYGYTF. DNA of the CDR3: TGTGCCAGCATCCCACAGGGCCACTATGGCTACACCTTC.

The chain employs TRBV3-1 (or the pseudogene TRBV3-2) and TRBJ1-2; no reliable D call. CDR1 is LGHDT, CDR2 YNNKEL, per germline (reference sequence). The CDR3 totals 15 residues. Deletions cut 4 bases from V and 2 bases from J, with 14 bases between. CDR3 residues: CASSPVLRSNYGYTF. In DNA, the CDR3 is TGTGCCAGCAGCCCAGTTCTCAGGTCCAACTATGGCTACACCTTC.

This chain uses TRBV5-1 with TRBJ2-3; 7 bases match TRBD1. This CDR3 is 15 amino acids long. From germline, CDR1 is SGHRS and CDR2 YFSETQ. Trimming at V came to 4 bases and at J to 6 bases, leaving 11 bases not matched to a gene. The CDR3 sequence is CASSRDSPWTDTQYF. For the CDR3, the DNA is TGCGCCAGCAGCAGGGACAGCCCTTGGACGGATACGCAGTATTTT.

This sequence joins TRBV9 and TRBJ1-4; D not certain. CDR1 and CDR2 (germline): SGDLS, YYNGEE. The CDR3 runs 16 residues. Between the trimmed V and J ends, which lost 0 bases and 0 bases, there was a span of 9 bases. DNA of the CDR3: TGTGCCAGCAGCGTAGGAGGAGCAGCAACTAATGAAAAACTGTTTTTT. It codes for CASSVGGAATNEKLFF.

The CDR3, as DNA: TGTGCCAGCAGCCAAGTAGTTGGACAGGGGGCGGGTGGCTACACCTTC. Amino acids: CASSQVVGQGAGGYTF. The chain employs TRBV3-1 (or the pseudogene TRBV3-2) and TRBJ1-2; 11 bases line up with TRBD1. V was clipped by 1 base and J by 7 bases; unmatched bases: 8. This CDR3 is built from 16 residues. Germline V gene data show CDR1 as LGHDT and CDR2 as YNNKEL (reference sequence).

The genes are TRBV19 and TRBJ2-2; 7 bases are a match to TRBD2. The germline V gene encodes CDR1 LNHDA and CDR2 SQIVND (reference sequence). The CDR3 covers 13 residues. CDR3 residues: CATGLAVTGELFF. The CDR3 DNA reads TGTGCAACCGGGCTAGCGGTCACCGGGGAGCTGTTTTTT.

In regard to this clone: Within the sample, other DNA sequences also encode this same CDR3. The chain is built from TRBV7-2 and TRBJ2-1; D might be TRBD2 (6 bases). Germline CDR1 SGHTA, CDR2 FQGNSA. The CDR3 covers 15 residues. V lost 3 bases, J lost 1 base, and 10 bases lay in between. The CDR3 protein is CASSLGGGSYNEQFF. CDR3 nucleotides: TGTGCCAGCAGCTTGGGTGGGGGGTCCTACAATGAGCAGTTCTTC.